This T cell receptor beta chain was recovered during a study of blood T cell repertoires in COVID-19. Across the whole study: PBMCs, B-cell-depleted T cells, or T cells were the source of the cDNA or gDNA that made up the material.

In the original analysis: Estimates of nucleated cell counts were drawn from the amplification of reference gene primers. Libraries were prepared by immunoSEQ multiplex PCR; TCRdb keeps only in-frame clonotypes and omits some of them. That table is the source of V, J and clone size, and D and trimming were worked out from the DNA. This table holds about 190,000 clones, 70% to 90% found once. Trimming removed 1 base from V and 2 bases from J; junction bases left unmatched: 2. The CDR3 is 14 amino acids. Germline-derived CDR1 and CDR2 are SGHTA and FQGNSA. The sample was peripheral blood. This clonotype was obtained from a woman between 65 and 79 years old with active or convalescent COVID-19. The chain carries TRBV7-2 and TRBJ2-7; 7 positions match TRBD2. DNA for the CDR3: TGTGCCAGCAGCTTAGGGCGGGAGACCTACGAGCAGTACTTC. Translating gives CASSLGRETYEQYF. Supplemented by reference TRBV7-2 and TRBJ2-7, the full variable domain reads GAGVSQSPSNKVTEKGKDVELRCDPISGHTALYWYRQSLGQGLEFLIYFQGNSAPDKSGLPSDRFSAERTGGSVSTLTIQRTQQEDSAVYLCASSLGRETYEQYFGPGTRLTVT.